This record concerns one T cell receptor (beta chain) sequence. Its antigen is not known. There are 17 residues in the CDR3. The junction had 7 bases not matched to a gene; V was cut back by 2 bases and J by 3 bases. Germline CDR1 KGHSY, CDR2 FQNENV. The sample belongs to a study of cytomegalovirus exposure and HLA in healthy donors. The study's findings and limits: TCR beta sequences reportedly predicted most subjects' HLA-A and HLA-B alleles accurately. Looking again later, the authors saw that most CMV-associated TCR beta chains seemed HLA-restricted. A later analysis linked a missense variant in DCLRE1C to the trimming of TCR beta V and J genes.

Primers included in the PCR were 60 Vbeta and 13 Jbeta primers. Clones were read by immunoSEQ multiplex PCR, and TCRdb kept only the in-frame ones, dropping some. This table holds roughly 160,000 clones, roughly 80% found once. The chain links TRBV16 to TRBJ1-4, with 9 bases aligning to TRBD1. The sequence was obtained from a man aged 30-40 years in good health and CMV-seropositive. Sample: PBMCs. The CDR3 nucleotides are TGTGCCAGCAGCCAAAGGTTACAGGGGGCACCTAATGAAAAACTGTTTTTT. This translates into CASSQRLQGAPNEKLFF.